What follows are 3 T cell receptor beta chains derived from one specimen sequenced in a study of brain metastases from non-small cell lung cancer (dated by TCRdb to the late 2010s). The library was obtained by the immunoSEQ multiplex PCR assay. TCRdb stores this immuneACCESS table with in-frame sequences only. Part of the clones is absent; in the studies checked, under half of the shortfall reflects unresolved V genes, and no reason is known for the rest. For this sample the table gives over 1,500 clones, of which approximately 80% were detected only once. Of the sample, around 9% is held by the ten largest clones. Sequencing input: tissue from a brain metastasis. This sample's cell subset or site label indicates: resected brain metastasis paired with primary lung tumor. The origin of the receptors is a donor aged 40 or over with non-small cell lung cancer.

This chain connects TRBV18 to TRBJ1-1; D gene unclear. The ends were cut back, 2 bases at V and 8 bases at J, with 12 bases in the middle. CDR1 and CDR2 (germline): KGHSH, LQKENI. The CDR3 loop spans 13 amino acids. This chain's CDR3 is CASSPGGREEAFF. In nucleotides, the CDR3 is TGTGCCAGCTCACCAGGCGGCCGGGAAGAAGCTTTCTTT.

The chain combines TRBV29-1 with TRBJ1-2; a weak D match, TRBD1 (5 bases). CDR1 is SQVTM and CDR2 is ANQGSEA in the germline V gene. This CDR3 has 13 residues. V was cut by 8 bases and J by 6 bases, with 19 bases left in between. The CDR3 DNA sequence: TGCAGCACCGATAGGGGCGAGGTAAATGGCTACACCTTC. Protein product: CSTDRGEVNGYTF. Supplemented by reference TRBV29-1 and TRBJ1-2, the full variable domain reads SAVISQKPSRDICQRGTSLTIQCQVDSQVTMMFWYRQQPGQSLTLIATANQGSEATYESGFVIDKFPISRPNLTFSTLTVSNMSPEDSSIYLCSTDRGEVNGYTFGSGTRLTVV.

With regard to this clone: The sample contains more than one DNA sequence encoding this CDR3. The chain employs TRBV3-1 (or the pseudogene TRBV3-2) and TRBJ1-5, with 7 positions matching TRBD1. Germline CDR1 reads LGHDT; CDR2 reads YNNKEL (reference sequence). The CDR3 is made up of 14 amino acids. Unmatched junction bases numbered 1, after V lost 5 bases and J lost 0 bases. In DNA, the CDR3 is TGTGCCAGCAGCACAGGGGATAGCAATCAGCCCCAGCATTTT. Protein product: CASSTGDSNQPQHF.